The 26 T cell receptor beta chains presented below share a single source sample, sequenced in a study of blood T cells in healthy people across ages. It was with a sample-barcoded 5' primer and a J-beta primer mix that a second PCR of about 7 to 12 cycles was run. TCRdb re-analysed the 5' RACE reads in MiXCR, keeping a single row per CDR3 protein. The sample lists about 380,000 distinct CDR3 sequences; about 55% were seen once. Material: blood. These receptors all stem from a man aged 55 to 69 in good health.

The gene calls are TRBV7-2 and TRBJ1-3; D possibly corresponds to TRBD1 (5 bases). Deletions cut 2 bases from V and 2 bases from J, with 10 bases between. The CDR3 spans 15 residues. The V gene's germline CDR1 is SGHTA and CDR2 FQGNSA. The CDR3 DNA follows: TGTGCCAGCAGCTTAATGACGGGGGCTGGAAACACCATATATTTT. This codes for CASSLMTGAGNTIYF.

The chain combines TRBV20-1 with TRBJ2-3; 7 bases match TRBD1. CDR1 and CDR2 from the germline V gene are DFQATT and SNEGSKA (reference sequence). V shed 0 bases, J shed 3 bases, and the junction held 6 bases outside the gene matches. The CDR3 sequence is 15 residues long. The CDR3, as DNA: TGCAGTGCTAGAGATGTAGGCAGGGGGACAGATACGCAGTATTTT. This encodes CSARDVGRGTDTQYF.

The chain combines TRBV24-1 with TRBJ2-5; D remains ambiguous. Germline V gives CDR1 KGHDR, CDR2 SFDVKD. CDR3 size: 13 residues. V gave up 8 bases and J gave up 2 bases, with 11 bases separating them. The CDR3 protein is CATMGHSQETQYF. CDR3 nucleotides: TGTGCCACCATGGGTCACAGTCAAGAGACCCAGTACTTC.

In its sample, this clonotype was seen a few times. The CDR3 protein is CASSHGRQNTEAFF. The CDR3 region has the DNA TGTGCCAGCAGCCATGGACGTCAGAACACTGAAGCTTTCTTT. The rearrangement links TRBV7-2 to TRBJ1-1; D is unclear. The CDR3 is 14 amino acids. V lost 5 bases to trimming and J lost 1 base, with 11 bases between them. In germline, CDR1 is SGHTA, CDR2 FQGNSA.

The chain couples TRBV6-5 to TRBJ2-5; the D gene could be TRBD1 or TRBD2 (6 bases each). The CDR3 loop spans 15 amino acids. Germline loops: CDR1 MNHEY, CDR2 SVGAGI. Trimming left V 1 base short and J 2 bases short, with 11 bases between. The DNA of the CDR3 is TGTGCCAGCAGTTACTTCGGGGGCCCACAAGAGACCCAGTACTTC. Its translation: CASSYFGGPQETQYF.

In this sample, this clonotype turned up a few times. The rearrangement uses TRBV29-1 and TRBJ2-7; TRBD1 matches 8 bases. The CDR3 runs to 12 residues. The germline CDR1 and CDR2 sequences are SQVTM and ANQGSEA. V lost 5 bases, J lost 5 bases, and 5 bases stayed unmatched. CDR3 sequence reads: CSVLRQGNEQYF. The CDR3 coding sequence is TGCAGCGTTCTACGACAGGGGAACGAGCAGTACTTC.

The gene calls are TRBV7-2 and TRBJ2-5; 7 bases align to TRBD2. The length of the CDR3 is 15 residues. Trimming removed 4 bases from V and 11 bases from J; junction bases left unmatched: 16. Germline CDR1 and CDR2: SGHTA and FQGNSA. In DNA, the CDR3 is TGTGCCAGCAGCTCTGCCGGCGGACTCGCCGGGGGGCAGTACTTC. This encodes CASSSAGGLAGGQYF.

V usage is TRBV6-6 and J usage is TRBJ2-7; 11 bases fit TRBD2. The J call is doubtful: the DNA matches TRBJ2-5 better. The CDR3 is 16 residues long. Per germline, CDR1 MNHNY and CDR2 SVGAGI (reference sequence). The CDR3 spells CASTSRRLAGLETQYF. As DNA, the CDR3 is TGTGCCAGCACTTCGAGGAGACTAGCGGGATTGGAGACCCAGTACTTC.

The CDR3 loop reads CASSQTSSGGGETQYF. DNA for the CDR3: TGCGCCAGCAGCCAAACATCTAGCGGGGGGGGAGAGACCCAGTACTTC. The genes are TRBV4-1 and TRBJ2-5; TRBD2 matches at 12 bases. V lost 2 bases, J lost 4 bases, and 5 bases stayed unmatched. This CDR3 contains 16 residues. CDR1 is MGHRA and CDR2 is YSYEKL in the germline V gene.

This clonotype was counted a few times. In DNA form, the CDR3 reads TGTGCCAGCAGCCAAGAAATGACCCCCTCCTACAATGAGCAGTACTTC. Protein product: CASSQEMTPSYNEQYF. The chain recombines TRBV4-2 with TRBJ2-7, with D unresolved. From germline, CDR1 is LGHNA and CDR2 YNFKEQ. The CDR3 sequence is 16 residues long. V lost 0 bases and J lost 7, with 19 bases in between.

The chain has TRBV13 and TRBJ2-7; TRBD2 aligns across 12 bases. The assigned J gene may be wrong: the sequence end matches TRBJ2-5 better. The CDR3 extends over 15 amino acids. The germline V gene has CDR1 PRHDT and CDR2 FYEKMQ (reference sequence). CDR3 DNA sequence: TGTGCCAGCAGCCCACTAGCGGGAGGCCTAAAGACCCAGTACTTC. Translating gives CASSPLAGGLKTQYF.

The CDR3: CSVAGGWNEQFF. The DNA for the CDR3 is TGCAGCGTAGCGGGAGGGTGGAATGAGCAGTTCTTC. This rearrangement joins TRBV29-1 to TRBJ2-1, with TRBD2 identical over 10 bases. V shed 6 bases, J shed 7 bases, and the junction held 3 bases outside the gene matches. This CDR3 is 12 amino acids long. Germline values: CDR1 SQVTM, CDR2 ANQGSEA.

The chain has TRBV20-1 and TRBJ2-1, with 15 bases fitting TRBD2. Germline CDR1 is DFQATT and CDR2 is SNEGSKA (reference sequence). The V segment lost 6 bases and the J segment 6 bases; nucleotides outside the gene matches: 3. The CDR3 is made up of 14 amino acids. The CDR3 DNA reads TGCAGTGCCTGGACTAGCGGGGGGGCCAATGAGCAGTTCTTC. Amino acids: CSAWTSGGANEQFF.

This clonotype was observed a few times. The J gene is TRBJ1-1, the V gene TRBV20-1, with 7 bases lining up with TRBD1. The CDR3 runs 11 residues. Per the germline V gene, CDR1 is DFQATT and CDR2 is SNEGSKA (reference sequence). V lost 5 bases, J lost 10 bases, and 7 bases stayed unmatched. The CDR3 sequence: CSARTGTVAFF. CDR3 in DNA: TGCAGTGCTCGAACCGGGACAGTAGCTTTCTTT.

This clonotype appeared once. This chain links TRBV9 with TRBJ1-2; D possibly corresponds to TRBD1 (6 bases). Germline CDR1 and CDR2: SGDLS and YYNGEE. The CDR3 runs to 17 residues. The V gene lost 3 bases and the J gene lost 2 bases, with 20 bases spanning the gap. The CDR3 loop is CASSASRNRVENYGYTF. CDR3 bases: TGTGCCAGCAGCGCATCACGTAACAGGGTAGAGAACTATGGCTACACCTTC.

This clonotype was observed once. The rearrangement joins TRBV6-5 to TRBJ2-4; D might be TRBD1 (6 bases). Trimming stripped 0 bases from V and 8 bases from J, with 14 bases between. CDR1 MNHEY and CDR2 SVGAGI come from the germline V gene. The CDR3 extends over 15 amino acids. For the CDR3, the DNA is TGTGCCAGCAGTTACTCAGCAGGGGCCCAAGACATTCAGTACTTC. Its protein product is CASSYSAGAQDIQYF.

J is TRBJ2-5 and V is TRBV7-9; 9 bases agree with TRBD1. Germline V CDR1 and CDR2: SEHNR, FQNEAQ (reference sequence). The ends lost 4 bases at V and 3 bases at J; junction bases unmatched: 3. The CDR3 is 14 residues long. The CDR3 nucleotides read TGTGCCAGCAGCTACGGACAGGGGAAAGAGACCCAGTACTTC. Its protein is CASSYGQGKETQYF.

The V and J genes are TRBV29-1 and TRBJ1-1; a weak D match, TRBD1 (5 bases). Germline CDR1 and CDR2: SQVTM and ANQGSEA. The V end was cut by 5 bases, the J end by 0 bases, with 10 bases between. There are 13 residues in the CDR3. This chain's CDR3 is CSVRDRVNTEAFF. The DNA for the CDR3 is TGCAGCGTTAGGGACCGGGTGAACACTGAAGCTTTCTTT.

The chain links TRBV28 to TRBJ2-7, with D perhaps TRBD1 (6 bases). Germline V gene sequence: CDR1 MDHEN, CDR2 SYDVKM. There are 16 residues in the CDR3. V lost 4 bases to trimming and J lost 7 bases, with 23 bases between them. The CDR3 reads CASSSPGAGTSNEQYF. As DNA, the CDR3 is TGTGCCAGCAGTTCTCCAGGGGCCGGAACATCCAATGAGCAGTACTTC.

This clonotype appeared a few times. J is TRBJ2-1 and V is TRBV7-2; 10 bases line up with TRBD2. The junction had 8 bases not matched to a gene; V was cut back by 3 bases and J by 9 bases. The CDR3 contains 15 residues. CDR1 is SGHTA, CDR2 FQGNSA, per germline. The CDR3, as DNA: TGTGCCAGCAGCTTGAGCGGGGGGGCCTTGGTTGAGCAGTTCTTC. Translated, it gives CASSLSGGALVEQFF.

On this clonotype: A junction boundary mismatches the germline segment, possibly from a read error. The CDR3 region is CASSSLTSGRAGNERFF. CDR3 in DNA: TGCGCCAGCAGCTCCCTAACTAGCGGGAGGGCCGGCAATGAGCGGTTCTTC. V usage is TRBV5-1 and J usage is TRBJ2-1, with TRBD2 identical over 13 bases. The CDR3 contains 17 residues. Per the germline V gene, CDR1 is SGHRS and CDR2 is YFSETQ.

The CDR3 sequence: CASSPDVPDNEQFF. The CDR3 coding sequence is TGTGCCAGCTCACCCGACGTCCCCGACAATGAGCAGTTCTTC. The chain couples TRBV18 to TRBJ2-1; D unresolved. V was shortened by 3 bases and J by 5 bases, with 11 bases between the two germline ends. The CDR3 runs to 14 residues. Looked up from germline, CDR1 is KGHSH and CDR2 is LQKENI.

This chain joins TRBV11-1 and TRBJ1-1, with D unresolved. This CDR3 region has 12 residues. The V and J ends lost 3 bases and 5 bases respectively, with 7 bases between them. The germline gives CDR1 SGHAT, CDR2 FQDESV (reference sequence). CDR3 DNA: TGTGCCAGCAGCTTGAGCCGTACTGAAGCTTTCTTT. This sequence encodes CASSLSRTEAFF. Based on the CDR3 plus reference TRBV11-1 and TRBJ1-1, the full variable domain is EAEVAQSPRYKITEKSQAVAFWCDPISGHATLYWYRQILGQGPELLVQFQDESVVDDSQLPKDRFSAERLKGVDSTLKIQPAELGDSAMYLCASSLSRTEAFFGQGTRLTVV.

The rearrangement uses TRBV14 and TRBJ2-3; D perhaps matches TRBD1 (6 bases). The germline V gene encodes CDR1 SGHDN and CDR2 FVKESK. The length of the CDR3 is 15 residues. Trimming shortened V by 4 bases and J by 0 bases, and 11 bases separated the two germline ends. The DNA for the CDR3 is TGTGCCAGCAGCCGCGACAGGTCTAGCACAGATACGCAGTATTTT. This gives the protein CASSRDRSSTDTQYF.

About this clonotype: One end of the junction is discordant with germline, which a read error may explain. J is TRBJ2-1 and V is TRBV9; 10 nucleotides line up with TRBD2. CDR1 SGDLS and CDR2 YYNGEE come from the germline V gene. This CDR3 has 16 residues. Written as DNA, the CDR3 is TGTGCCAGCATCCCCTCTAGCGGGGGCCCTCACAATGAGCGGTTCTTC. This translates into CASIPSSGGPHNERFF. The full variable domain, with the rest looked up from reference TRBV9 and TRBJ2-1, is DSGVTQTPKHLITATGQRVTLRCSPRSGDLSVYWYQQSLDQGLQFLIQYYNGEERAKGNILERFSAQQFPDLHSELNLSSLELGDSALYFCASIPSSGGPHNERFFGPGTRLTVL.

The chain couples TRBV18 to TRBJ1-1; the D is unclear. There are 13 residues in the CDR3. V lost 3 bases and J lost 4, with 9 bases in between. Germline loops: CDR1 KGHSH, CDR2 LQKENI. CDR3: CASSPDRSTEAFF. DNA of the CDR3: TGTGCCAGCTCACCCGACCGATCCACTGAAGCTTTCTTT.